This T cell receptor (beta chain) originates from a study of cytotoxic CD8 clonotypes in ibrutinib-treated CLL. Study details: By median about 69 months, roughly 12 had progressed and approximately 15 stayed remitted; responses had been 2 complete and 25 or so partial. Points from the study as a whole: Clonality measured at baseline exceeded age-matched healthy donors, tracking circulating CD8+ T-cell counts. Sustained-remission patients were sampled at one set of times and progressing patients at different ones.

Note on this clone: Its cognate antigen is unknown.

Looked up from germline, CDR1 is MNHEY and CDR2 is SMNVEV (reference sequence). The CDR3 contains 13 residues. V was shortened by 2 bases and J by 4 bases, with 5 bases between the two germline ends. Genomic DNA (about 2 micrograms) was obtained from cryopreserved PBMCs for construction of TCR beta libraries. TCRdb's copy holds only in-frame clones and misses some; the assay was immunoSEQ multiplex PCR. The repertoire includes around 53,000 clones, 50% to 65% of them detected once, and 20% to 30% sits in the top ten. This clonotype originated in a human donor with chronic lymphocytic leukemia. The starting material was PBMCs, obtained at disease progression, from a patient treated with ibrutinib. V and J are TRBV27 and TRBJ2-2; no reliable D call. The CDR3 reads CASSLLVTGELFF. The DNA for the CDR3 is TGTGCCAGCAGTTTACTGGTCACCGGGGAGCTGTTTTTT.